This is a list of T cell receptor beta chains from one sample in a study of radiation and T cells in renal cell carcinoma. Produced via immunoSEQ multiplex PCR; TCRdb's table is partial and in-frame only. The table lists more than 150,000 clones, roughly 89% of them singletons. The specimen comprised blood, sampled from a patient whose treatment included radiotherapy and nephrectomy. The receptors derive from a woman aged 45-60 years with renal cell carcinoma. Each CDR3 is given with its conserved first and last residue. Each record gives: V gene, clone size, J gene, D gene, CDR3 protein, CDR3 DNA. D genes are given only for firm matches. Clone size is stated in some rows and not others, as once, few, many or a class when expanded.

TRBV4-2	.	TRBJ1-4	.	CASSQPHKTNEKLFF	TGTGCCAGCAGCCAACCTCATAAAACTAATGAAAAACTGTTTTTT
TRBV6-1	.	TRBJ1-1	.	CASSEPGGLGNTEAFF	TGTGCCAGCAGTGAACCCGGGGGCTTGGGGAACACTGAAGCTTTCTTT
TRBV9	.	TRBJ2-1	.	CASSEGGQGGYNEQFF	TGTGCCAGCAGTGAGGGGGGTCAGGGAGGCTACAATGAGCAGTTCTTC
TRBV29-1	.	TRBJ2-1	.	CSVHTGTHNEQFF	TGCAGCGTTCATACCGGGACACACAATGAGCAGTTCTTC
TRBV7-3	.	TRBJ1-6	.	CASSGNYSPLHF	TGTGCCAGCTCCGGGAATTATTCACCCCTCCACTTT
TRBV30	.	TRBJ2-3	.	CAYSLGGVQDTQYF	TGTGCCTACTCCCTAGGGGGGGTGCAGGATACGCAGTATTTT
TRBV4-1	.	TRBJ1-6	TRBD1	CASSQDRTGNSPLHF	TGCGCCAGCAGCCAAGACCGGACAGGGAATTCACCCCTCCACTTT
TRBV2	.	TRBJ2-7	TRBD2	CASTPGGGNYEQYF	TGTGCCAGCACCCCGGGGGGGGGAAACTACGAGCAGTACTTC
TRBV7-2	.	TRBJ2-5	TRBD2	CASTLGGLGGETQYF	TGTGCCAGCACCCTAGGGGGACTAGGTGGAGAGACCCAGTACTTC
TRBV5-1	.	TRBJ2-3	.	CASSFVAGGHTDTQYF	TGCGCCAGCAGCTTCGTGGCCGGGGGGCACACAGATACGCAGTATTTT
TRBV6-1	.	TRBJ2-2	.	CASRAGIVGGELFF	TGTGCCAGCAGAGCCGGGATCGTGGGCGGGGAGCTGTTTTTT
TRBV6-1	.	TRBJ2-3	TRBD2	CASSELAGETDTQYF	TGTGCCAGCAGTGAACTAGCGGGGGAAACAGATACGCAGTATTTT
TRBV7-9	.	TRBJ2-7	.	CASSLGATYEQYF	TGTGCCAGCAGCTTAGGGGCCACCTACGAGCAGTACTTC
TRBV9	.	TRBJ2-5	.	CASSVGGYQETQYF	TGTGCCAGCAGCGTAGGGGGATACCAAGAGACCCAGTACTTC
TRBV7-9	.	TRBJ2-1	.	CASSPFTQYNEQFF	TGTGCCAGCAGCCCCTTTACCCAGTACAATGAGCAGTTCTTC
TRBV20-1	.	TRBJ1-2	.	CSARITGGYTF	TGCAGTGCTAGAATCACGGGCGGCTACACCTTC
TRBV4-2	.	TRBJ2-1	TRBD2	CASSQGGLAGLSSYNEQFF	TGTGCCAGCAGCCAGGGGGGACTAGCGGGGCTAAGCTCCTACAATGAGCAGTTCTTC
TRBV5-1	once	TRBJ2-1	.	CASSLAVGYNEQFF	TGCGCCAGCAGCTTGGCAGTGGGGTACAATGAGCAGTTCTTC
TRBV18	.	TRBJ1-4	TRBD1	CASSPQGASEKLFF	TGTGCCAGCTCACCCCAGGGGGCGAGTGAAAAACTGTTTTTT
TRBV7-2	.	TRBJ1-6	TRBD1	CASSFDRVNYNSPLHF	TGTGCCAGCAGCTTCGACAGGGTTAACTATAATTCACCCCTCCACTTT
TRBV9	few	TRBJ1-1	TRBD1	CASSAQSGGGGATEAFF	TGTGCCAGCAGCGCCCAGTCAGGGGGCGGTGGTGCGACTGAAGCTTTCTTT
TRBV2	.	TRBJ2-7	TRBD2	CASRGTSVSYEQYF	TGTGCCAGCAGGGGGACTAGCGTCTCCTACGAGCAGTACTTC
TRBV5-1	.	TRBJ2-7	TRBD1	CASSPGTGSSEQYF	TGCGCCAGCAGCCCCGGGACAGGGAGTTCCGAGCAGTACTTC
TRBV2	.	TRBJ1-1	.	CASSVGGPNTEAFF	TGTGCCAGCAGTGTAGGAGGGCCGAACACTGAAGCTTTCTTT
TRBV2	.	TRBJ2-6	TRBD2	CASSELGRGGYVGANVLTF	TGTGCCAGCAGTGAACTTGGGCGCGGGGGTTATGTTGGGGCCAACGTCCTGACTTTC
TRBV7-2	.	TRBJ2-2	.	CASSPSGTESGELFF	TGTGCCAGCAGCCCCTCGGGGACCGAATCCGGGGAGCTGTTTTTT
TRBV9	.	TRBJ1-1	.	CASSPGRGDDTEAFF	TGTGCCAGCAGCCCGGGGAGAGGGGACGACACTGAAGCTTTCTTT